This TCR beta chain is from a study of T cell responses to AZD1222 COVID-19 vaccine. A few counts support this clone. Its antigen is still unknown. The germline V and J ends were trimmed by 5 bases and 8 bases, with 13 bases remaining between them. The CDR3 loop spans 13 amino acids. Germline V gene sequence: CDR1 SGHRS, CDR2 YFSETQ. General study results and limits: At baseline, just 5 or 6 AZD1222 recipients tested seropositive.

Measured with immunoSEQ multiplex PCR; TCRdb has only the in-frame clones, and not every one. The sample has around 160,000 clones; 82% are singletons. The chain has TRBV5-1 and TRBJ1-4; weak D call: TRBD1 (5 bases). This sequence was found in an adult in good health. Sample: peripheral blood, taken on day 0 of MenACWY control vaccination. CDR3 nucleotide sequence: TGCGCCAGCAGTGTTTGGGGCGGGGAAAAACTGTTTTTT. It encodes CASSVWGGEKLFF.